A selection of T cell receptor beta chains follows, all from one sample in a study of blood T cell repertoires in COVID-19. Here immunoSEQ multiplex PCR was the method, and the copy in TCRdb shows in-frame clones only, minus some. This table has 56,000 or so clones, about 83% appearing once. Sequencing input: peripheral blood. These receptors originate from a man in his fifties or sixties with acute or convalescent COVID-19. CDR3s include the opening cysteine and the closing phenylalanine or tryptophan. Fields, in order: D gene, V gene, CDR3 length, clone size, J gene, CDR3 protein, CDR3 DNA. D genes are given only for firm matches. Part of the rows lack a size; the others show once, few, many or a class for expanded clones.

D gene: TRBD1
V gene: TRBV6-7
CDR3 length: 16
clone size: .
J gene: TRBJ2-7
CDR3 protein: CASRDRVPFSSYEQYF
CDR3 DNA: TGTGCCAGCAGGGACAGGGTCCCTTTTAGCTCCTACGAGCAGTACTTC

D gene: TRBD2
V gene: TRBV24-1
CDR3 length: 13
clone size: .
J gene: TRBJ2-5
CDR3 protein: CATSGASSGSQYF
CDR3 DNA: TGTGCCACCAGTGGGGCCTCTAGCGGGAGCCAGTACTTC

D gene: .
V gene: TRBV5-6
CDR3 length: 14
clone size: .
J gene: TRBJ1-4
CDR3 protein: CASSSRLVGEKLFF
CDR3 DNA: TGTGCCAGCAGCTCCAGGCTTGTCGGTGAAAAACTGTTTTTT

D gene: .
V gene: TRBV5-1
CDR3 length: 20
clone size: .
J gene: TRBJ1-2
CDR3 protein: CASSLEWVRQTPTANYGYTF
CDR3 DNA: TGCGCCAGCAGCTTGGAATGGGTTCGACAGACACCAACCGCGAACTATGGCTACACCTTC

D gene: TRBD1
V gene: TRBV27
CDR3 length: 17
clone size: .
J gene: TRBJ2-1
CDR3 protein: CASSLFFGQGASNEQFF
CDR3 DNA: TGTGCCAGCAGTTTATTTTTTGGACAGGGGGCGAGCAATGAGCAGTTCTTC

D gene: .
V gene: TRBV2
CDR3 length: 16
clone size: .
J gene: TRBJ1-3
CDR3 protein: CASSEARRASGNTIYF
CDR3 DNA: TGTGCCAGCAGTGAAGCGAGGAGGGCCTCTGGAAACACCATATATTTT

D gene: TRBD1
V gene: TRBV2
CDR3 length: 16
clone size: few
J gene: TRBJ2-5
CDR3 protein: CASSDRGDRGRETQYF
CDR3 DNA: TGTGCCAGCAGTGACAGAGGGGACAGGGGTAGAGAGACCCAGTACTTC

D gene: .
V gene: TRBV29-1
CDR3 length: 12
clone size: .
J gene: TRBJ2-5
CDR3 protein: CSALRSVETQYF
CDR3 DNA: TGCAGCGCCCTGAGGTCGGTTGAGACCCAGTACTTC

D gene: .
V gene: TRBV29-1
CDR3 length: 14
clone size: .
J gene: TRBJ2-7
CDR3 protein: CSVVYHRDQYEQYF
CDR3 DNA: TGCAGCGTTGTATACCACAGGGACCAGTACGAGCAGTACTTC

D gene: .
V gene: TRBV6-5
CDR3 length: 14
clone size: .
J gene: TRBJ2-3
CDR3 protein: CASRLGAGTDTQYF
CDR3 DNA: TGTGCCAGCAGATTAGGGGCGGGCACAGATACGCAGTATTTT

D gene: .
V gene: TRBV30
CDR3 length: 13
clone size: .
J gene: TRBJ1-4
CDR3 protein: CAWSLGGQEKLFF
CDR3 DNA: TGTGCCTGGAGTTTAGGAGGACAGGAAAAACTGTTTTTT

D gene: .
V gene: TRBV28
CDR3 length: 14
clone size: .
J gene: TRBJ2-1
CDR3 protein: CASSLSGVRNEQFF
CDR3 DNA: TGTGCCAGCAGTTTATCGGGGGTGCGCAATGAGCAGTTCTTC

D gene: .
V gene: TRBV3-1/TRBV3-2
CDR3 length: 14
clone size: .
J gene: TRBJ2-1
CDR3 protein: CASSSETGNNEQFF
CDR3 DNA: TGTGCCAGCAGCAGTGAAACAGGGAACAATGAGCAGTTCTTC

D gene: TRBD1
V gene: TRBV6-5
CDR3 length: 13
clone size: .
J gene: TRBJ1-6
CDR3 protein: CASTGQALGSLHF
CDR3 DNA: TGTGCCAGCACGGGACAGGCCTTAGGTTCCCTCCACTTT

D gene: TRBD1
V gene: TRBV7-9
CDR3 length: 19
clone size: .
J gene: TRBJ2-2
CDR3 protein: CASPNEDLTRGLRTGELFF
CDR3 DNA: TGTGCCAGCCCCAACGAAGACCTCACCAGGGGGCTGAGAACCGGGGAGCTGTTTTTT

D gene: TRBD1
V gene: TRBV2
CDR3 length: 14
clone size: .
J gene: TRBJ1-4
CDR3 protein: CATMDSGQGEKLFF
CDR3 DNA: TGTGCCACGATGGACAGCGGACAGGGCGAAAAACTGTTTTTT

D gene: .
V gene: TRBV27
CDR3 length: 17
clone size: .
J gene: TRBJ1-1
CDR3 protein: CASSFNPQDRLNTEAFF
CDR3 DNA: TGTGCCAGCAGTTTTAACCCCCAAGACAGATTGAACACTGAAGCTTTCTTT

D gene: TRBD1
V gene: TRBV18
CDR3 length: 14
clone size: .
J gene: TRBJ1-2
CDR3 protein: CASSPKDRAPGYTF
CDR3 DNA: TGTGCCAGCTCACCCAAGGACAGGGCCCCCGGCTACACCTTC

D gene: TRBD1
V gene: TRBV2
CDR3 length: 16
clone size: .
J gene: TRBJ2-7
CDR3 protein: CASSEIPARGSYEQYF
CDR3 DNA: TGTGCCAGCAGTGAAATCCCGGCCAGGGGGTCCTACGAGCAGTACTTC

D gene: .
V gene: TRBV5-1
CDR3 length: 16
clone size: .
J gene: TRBJ2-5
CDR3 protein: CASSLGTSTIQETQYF
CDR3 DNA: TGCGCCAGCAGCTTGGGAACTAGCACCATACAAGAGACCCAGTACTTC

D gene: .
V gene: TRBV5-1
CDR3 length: 15
clone size: .
J gene: TRBJ2-3
CDR3 protein: CASSPLGPGADTQYF
CDR3 DNA: TGCGCCAGCAGCCCACTAGGTCCCGGGGCAGATACGCAGTATTTT

D gene: .
V gene: TRBV6-5
CDR3 length: 14
clone size: few
J gene: TRBJ2-2
CDR3 protein: CASSYSSGHGELFF
CDR3 DNA: TGTGCCAGCAGTTACTCTTCAGGGCACGGGGAGCTGTTTTTT

D gene: .
V gene: TRBV18
CDR3 length: 15
clone size: .
J gene: TRBJ2-3
CDR3 protein: CASSPMADFTDTQYF
CDR3 DNA: TGTGCCAGCTCACCAATGGCGGATTTCACAGATACGCAGTATTTT

D gene: .
V gene: TRBV7-2
CDR3 length: 14
clone size: .
J gene: TRBJ1-2
CDR3 protein: CASSSRLIFYGYTF
CDR3 DNA: TGTGCCAGCAGCTCAAGACTGATCTTCTATGGCTACACCTTC

D gene: .
V gene: TRBV9
CDR3 length: 13
clone size: .
J gene: TRBJ2-3
CDR3 protein: CASSVPPADTQYF
CDR3 DNA: TGTGCCAGCAGCGTTCCTCCGGCAGATACGCAGTATTTT

D gene: TRBD2
V gene: TRBV2
CDR3 length: 16
clone size: .
J gene: TRBJ2-3
CDR3 protein: CASSEGGGRGTDTQYF
CDR3 DNA: TGTGCCAGCAGTGAAGGTGGAGGGAGGGGCACAGATACGCAGTATTTT

D gene: TRBD1
V gene: TRBV10-3
CDR3 length: 13
clone size: .
J gene: TRBJ2-7
CDR3 protein: CATRSGQSGEQYF
CDR3 DNA: TGTGCCACCAGGTCGGGACAGTCGGGCGAGCAGTACTTC

D gene: .
V gene: TRBV11-3
CDR3 length: 15
clone size: .
J gene: TRBJ2-1
CDR3 protein: CASSFLTSSYNEQFF
CDR3 DNA: TGTGCCAGCAGCTTTCTTACTAGCTCCTACAATGAGCAGTTCTTC

D gene: TRBD1
V gene: TRBV18
CDR3 length: 16
clone size: .
J gene: TRBJ2-2
CDR3 protein: CASSPQRQGVTGELFF
CDR3 DNA: TGTGCCAGCTCACCCCAGAGACAGGGAGTCACCGGGGAGCTGTTTTTT

D gene: TRBD1
V gene: TRBV12-3/TRBV12-4
CDR3 length: 13
clone size: .
J gene: TRBJ1-5
CDR3 protein: CASRETGKQPQHF
CDR3 DNA: TGTGCCAGCAGGGAGACAGGGAAGCAGCCCCAGCATTTT

D gene: .
V gene: TRBV5-4
CDR3 length: 15
clone size: .
J gene: TRBJ2-4
CDR3 protein: CASSRRGLAKNIQYF
CDR3 DNA: TGTGCCAGCAGCCGGCGGGGGCTAGCCAAAAACATTCAGTACTTC

D gene: TRBD1
V gene: TRBV18
CDR3 length: 19
clone size: .
J gene: TRBJ2-2
CDR3 protein: CASSPRALDRGPNTGELFF
CDR3 DNA: TGTGCCAGCTCACCACGCGCGTTGGACAGGGGGCCGAACACCGGGGAGCTGTTTTTT

D gene: TRBD1
V gene: TRBV2
CDR3 length: 11
clone size: .
J gene: TRBJ1-2
CDR3 protein: CASQGAQGYTF
CDR3 DNA: TGTGCCAGTCAGGGGGCGCAAGGCTACACCTTC

D gene: .
V gene: TRBV2
CDR3 length: 13
clone size: .
J gene: TRBJ1-1
CDR3 protein: CATTQGVNTEAFF
CDR3 DNA: TGTGCCACCACGCAAGGGGTGAACACTGAAGCTTTCTTT

D gene: .
V gene: TRBV2
CDR3 length: 16
clone size: once
J gene: TRBJ1-4
CDR3 protein: CASSPRGAATNEKLFF
CDR3 DNA: TGTGCCAGCAGCCCCCGGGGGGCCGCAACTAATGAAAAACTGTTTTTT

D gene: .
V gene: TRBV18
CDR3 length: 15
clone size: .
J gene: TRBJ2-2
CDR3 protein: CASSYLQGNTGELFF
CDR3 DNA: TGTGCCAGCTCATATTTACAGGGAAACACCGGGGAGCTGTTTTTT

D gene: TRBD1
V gene: TRBV4-1
CDR3 length: 17
clone size: .
J gene: TRBJ2-2
CDR3 protein: CASSRNARDREDGELFF
CDR3 DNA: TGCGCCAGCAGCCGAAATGCGCGGGACAGGGAAGACGGGGAGCTGTTTTTT

D gene: TRBD1
V gene: TRBV11-2
CDR3 length: 15
clone size: .
J gene: TRBJ1-2
CDR3 protein: CASSFGTESLYGYTF
CDR3 DNA: TGTGCCAGCAGCTTCGGGACAGAATCCTTATATGGCTACACCTTC

D gene: TRBD1
V gene: TRBV30
CDR3 length: 14
clone size: .
J gene: TRBJ1-3
CDR3 protein: CAWSGTGFGNTIYF
CDR3 DNA: TGTGCCTGGAGTGGGACAGGTTTTGGAAACACCATATATTTT

D gene: .
V gene: TRBV7-6
CDR3 length: 14
clone size: .
J gene: TRBJ2-1
CDR3 protein: CASSSAGSHGEQFF
CDR3 DNA: TGTGCCAGCAGCTCAGCAGGTTCACACGGGGAGCAGTTCTTC

D gene: .
V gene: TRBV2
CDR3 length: 13
clone size: .
J gene: TRBJ2-3
CDR3 protein: CASVSTRVDTQYF
CDR3 DNA: TGTGCCAGCGTTTCTACTAGGGTGGATACGCAGTATTTT

D gene: .
V gene: TRBV2
CDR3 length: 16
clone size: .
J gene: TRBJ1-1
CDR3 protein: CASSEAHPTRNTEAFF
CDR3 DNA: TGTGCCAGCAGTGAAGCGCACCCAACACGGAACACTGAAGCTTTCTTT

D gene: .
V gene: TRBV5-8
CDR3 length: 15
clone size: .
J gene: TRBJ2-5
CDR3 protein: CASSFYRTEQETQYF
CDR3 DNA: TGTGCCAGCAGCTTTTACAGGACAGAACAAGAGACCCAGTACTTC

D gene: TRBD2
V gene: TRBV5-1
CDR3 length: 15
clone size: .
J gene: TRBJ2-3
CDR3 protein: CASSPAGDYTDTQYF
CDR3 DNA: TGCGCCAGCAGCCCAGCGGGAGATTATACAGATACGCAGTATTTT

D gene: TRBD1
V gene: TRBV19
CDR3 length: 14
clone size: .
J gene: TRBJ1-4
CDR3 protein: CASKPGQGIEKLFF
CDR3 DNA: TGTGCCAGTAAACCGGGACAGGGCATTGAAAAACTGTTTTTT

D gene: TRBD2
V gene: TRBV6-1
CDR3 length: 16
clone size: .
J gene: TRBJ2-5
CDR3 protein: CASSGSHAGGSETQYF
CDR3 DNA: TGTGCCAGCAGTGGAAGCCACGCGGGAGGTTCAGAGACCCAGTACTTC

D gene: TRBD1
V gene: TRBV28
CDR3 length: 16
clone size: .
J gene: TRBJ1-5
CDR3 protein: CASGAIGTESGKPQHF
CDR3 DNA: TGTGCCAGCGGGGCAATAGGGACAGAGAGTGGTAAGCCCCAGCATTTT

D gene: .
V gene: TRBV7-2
CDR3 length: 13
clone size: .
J gene: TRBJ1-1
CDR3 protein: CASSLAMNTEAFF
CDR3 DNA: TGTGCCAGCAGCTTAGCTATGAACACTGAAGCTTTCTTT

D gene: .
V gene: TRBV7-9
CDR3 length: 18
clone size: .
J gene: TRBJ2-2
CDR3 protein: CASSLGPLGAANTGELFF
CDR3 DNA: TGTGCCAGCAGCTTAGGTCCTCTAGGGGCAGCGAACACCGGGGAGCTGTTTTTT

D gene: .
V gene: TRBV9
CDR3 length: 14
clone size: .
J gene: TRBJ2-7
CDR3 protein: CASSVGGDSYEQYF
CDR3 DNA: TGTGCCAGCAGCGTCGGCGGGGATAGCTACGAGCAGTACTTC

D gene: .
V gene: TRBV13
CDR3 length: 15
clone size: .
J gene: TRBJ1-5
CDR3 protein: CASSLGPGANQPQHF
CDR3 DNA: TGTGCCAGCAGCTTGGGACCAGGGGCGAATCAGCCCCAGCATTTT

D gene: TRBD1
V gene: TRBV28
CDR3 length: 14
clone size: .
J gene: TRBJ1-2
CDR3 protein: CASRPPGQGPGYTF
CDR3 DNA: TGTGCCAGCAGGCCCCCGGGACAGGGCCCTGGCTACACCTTC